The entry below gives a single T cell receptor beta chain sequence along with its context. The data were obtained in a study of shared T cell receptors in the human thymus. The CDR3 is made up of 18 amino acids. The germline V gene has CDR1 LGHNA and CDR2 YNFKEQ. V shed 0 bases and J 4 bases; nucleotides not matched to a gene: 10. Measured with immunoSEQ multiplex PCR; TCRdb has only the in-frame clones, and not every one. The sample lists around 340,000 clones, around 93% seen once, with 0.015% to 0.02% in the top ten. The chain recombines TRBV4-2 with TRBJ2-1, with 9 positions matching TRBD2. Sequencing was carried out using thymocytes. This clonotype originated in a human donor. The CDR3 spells CASSQDRVGGRVYNEQFF. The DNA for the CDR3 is TGTGCCAGCAGCCAAGATCGTGTAGGCGGGAGGGTATACAATGAGCAGTTCTTC.